These T cell receptor beta chains were read from a single sample in a study of shared T cell receptors in the human thymus. Using immunoSEQ multiplex PCR, the repertoire was profiled, and TCRdb retains in-frame clones only, with some absent. The table shows hundreds of thousands of clones, with more than 75% occurring only once. The sample also formed part of further work on human thymus T cells.

The sample taken for sequencing was thymocytes. These receptors originate from a boy in the first two years of life with a congenital heart defect. Both conserved end residues are part of each CDR3. A D gene is named only where the DNA matches it firmly. Clone size is stated in some rows and not others, as once, few, many or a class when expanded.

>TRBV5-1|-|-|TRBJ2-7
TGCGCCAGCAGCTTGGGGCCGGGGGTAAGGGGTGTAAACTCCTACGAGCAGTACTTC
CASSLGPGVRGVNSYEQYF
>TRBV18|-|TRBD1|TRBJ2-7
TGTGCCAGCTCAAATACAGGGGGCGGAGGACGGGAGCAGTACTTC
CASSNTGGGGREQYF
>TRBV30|-|-|TRBJ1-2
TGTGCCTGGAGTGTTTGGCTCTATGGCTACACCTTC
CAWSVWLYGYTF
>TRBV27|-|TRBD2|TRBJ2-1
TGTGCCAGCAGTCCCCGACTAGCGGGAGATTACAATGAGCAGTTCTTC
CASSPRLAGDYNEQFF
>TRBV30|-|TRBD2|TRBJ2-3
TGTGCCTGTACCCGTCTCGCGGGGGGCACAGATACGCAGTATTTT
CACTRLAGGTDTQYF
>TRBV7-6|-|TRBD2|TRBJ2-1
TGTGCCAGCAGCGAACTAGCGGGCAACGGTAATGAGCAGTTCTTC
CASSELAGNGNEQFF
>TRBV10-3|-|TRBD2|TRBJ2-5
TGTGCCATCAGTGAGTCTCTGGGACTAGCAACGGAGACCCAGTACTTC
CAISESLGLATETQYF
>TRBV12-5|-|TRBD2|TRBJ2-1
TGTGCTAGTGGTTTGGGACGGAGCGGGAGGGCGATGGGGTTCTTC
CASGLGRSGRAMGFF
>TRBV15|-|-|TRBJ2-7
TGTGCCACCAGCAGAGATTCCCCCGGGGTCGGCTGCGAGCAGTACTTC
CATSRDSPGVGCEQYF
>TRBV2|-|TRBD2|TRBJ2-3
TGTGCCAGCTTGAGCGGGAGGGCCCTCGGCACAGATACGCAGTATTTT
CASLSGRALGTDTQYF
>TRBV6-1|-|-|TRBJ1-2
TGTGCCAGCAGTGAAGCCGTCAGGGTCCCTTTTTATGGCTACACCTTC
CASSEAVRVPFYGYTF
>TRBV25-1|-|TRBD2|TRBJ2-1
TGTGCCAGCAGTCCGGGACTAGCGTCCTACAATGAGCAGTTCTTC
CASSPGLASYNEQFF
>TRBV6-5|-|TRBD1|TRBJ2-2
TGTGCCAGCGCGGGACAGGGGTGGCACACCGGGGAGCTGTTTTTT
CASAGQGWHTGELFF
>TRBV9|once|TRBD2|TRBJ2-4
TGTGCCAGCAGCAGTCCCCCTTTGCGGGAGGGCCTTCCGGTCGACAAAAACATTCAGTACTTC
CASSSPPLREGLPVDKNIQYF
>TRBV5-1|-|TRBD1|TRBJ1-2
TGCGCCAGCAGCTTGCCGGACAGGGTTGGTGGCTACACCTTC
CASSLPDRVGGYTF
>TRBV29-1|-|TRBD1|TRBJ1-2
TGCAGCACCGACAGGGCTGGCTACACCTTC
CSTDRAGYTF
>TRBV12-5|-|TRBD1|TRBJ1-1
TGTGCTAGTGGTTTGACAGGGGGTAACAGGGAGAACACTGAAGCTTTCTTT
CASGLTGGNRENTEAFF
>TRBV11-2|-|-|TRBJ1-4
TGTGCCAGCAGCCAACCGGGGGGGGCGCGAGAAAAACTGTTTTTT
CASSQPGGAREKLFF
>TRBV7-9|-|TRBD1|TRBJ1-1
TGTGCCAGCAGCTTAGAGAGGGGGCATGGCACTGAAGCTTTCTTT
CASSLERGHGTEAFF
>TRBV4-3|-|-|TRBJ2-1
TGCGCCAGCAGCCAAGATGACAGGCCTCCGGACTACAATGAGCAGTTCTTC
CASSQDDRPPDYNEQFF
>TRBV30|-|TRBD1|TRBJ1-1
TGTGCCTGGACTCCAAGGACAGGGGGAGCGAACACTGAAGCTTTCTTT
CAWTPRTGGANTEAFF
>TRBV28|few|-|TRBJ2-7
TGTGCCAGCAGTTCCCCCTTAGTTTTCAGGGAACACTCCTACGAGCAGTACTTC
CASSSPLVFREHSYEQYF
>TRBV30|-|TRBD2|TRBJ2-7
TGTGCCTGGATCCAACTAGCGGGAGGTGTTATCTACGAGCAGTACTTC
CAWIQLAGGVIYEQYF
>TRBV5-6|-|-|TRBJ2-6
TGTGCCAGCGGAGGTGATAAGCAAGGGGCCAACGTCCTGACTTTC
CASGGDKQGANVLTF
>TRBV19|-|TRBD1|TRBJ1-2
TGTGCCAGTAGTTCACCGGGACAGTCCTACTATGGCTACACCTTC
CASSSPGQSYYGYTF
>TRBV19|-|-|TRBJ2-3
TGTGCCAGTAGTATAGTACAGCAGAGCACAGATACGCAGTATTTT
CASSIVQQSTDTQYF
>TRBV19|once|TRBD2|TRBJ2-1
TGTGCCAGTAGTCCCCAGCGGGAGGGGGATCGGGTAGCCGATGAGCAGTTCTTC
CASSPQREGDRVADEQFF